The T cell receptor (beta chain) under discussion was sequenced for a study of blood T cell repertoires in COVID-19. Study-level information: PBMCs, B-cell-depleted T cells, or T cells were the source of the cDNA or gDNA that made up the material.

The CDR3 length is 15 residues. Original analysis: By means of reference gene primer amplification, nucleated cell counts were estimated. Measured with immunoSEQ multiplex PCR; TCRdb has only the in-frame clones, and not every one. D and trimming were read from the DNA, whereas the V and J calls and clone size are those reported in that table. The sample consists of fewer than 200,000 clones, roughly 78% of them appearing once. This rearrangement joins TRBV21-1 to TRBJ1-5; the table's D call, TRBD1, was not checked against the DNA. TRBV21-1 is given as a pseudogene. Source material: peripheral blood. The receptor was isolated from a man between 65 and 85 years old with active or convalescent COVID-19. For the CDR3, the DNA is TGTGCCAGCAGCAAAGAACAGGGTTCTAATCAGCCCCAGCATTTT. Its translation is CASSKEQGSNQPQHF.